A single sample is the source of the 30 T cell receptor beta chains below, sequenced in a study of cytomegalovirus exposure and HLA in healthy donors. The primer mix had 60 Vbeta and 13 Jbeta primers. TCRdb's copy holds only in-frame clones and misses some; the assay was immunoSEQ multiplex PCR. Here the sample spans approximately 190,000 clones, approximately 86% being singletons. The sequencing input was PBMCs. Receptor source: a boy younger than 10 in good health and CMV-seronegative.

This chain connects TRBV30 to TRBJ1-2, with 9 bases matching TRBD1. The CDR3 length is 15 residues. From germline, CDR1 is GTSNPN and CDR2 SVGIG (reference sequence). V shed 1 base and J 4 bases; nucleotides not matched to a gene: 7. In DNA form, the CDR3 reads TGTGCCTGGAGTGCCCGGGACAGGGACGTCTATGGCTACACCTTC. Its translation: CAWSARDRDVYGYTF.

The chain carries TRBV6-5 and TRBJ2-1; 9 nucleotides agree with TRBD2. V was pared by 5 bases and J by 6 bases, with 8 bases of the junction left unmatched. CDR1 and CDR2 from the germline V gene are MNHEY and SVGAGI. The CDR3 runs 15 residues. CDR3 sequence: CASSTASGVGNEQFF. CDR3 nucleotides: TGTGCCAGCAGTACCGCTAGCGGGGTCGGCAATGAGCAGTTCTTC.

The chain has TRBV19 and TRBJ2-1; 16 nucleotides agree with TRBD2. The CDR3 contains 19 residues. The germline V gene encodes CDR1 LNHDA and CDR2 SQIVND (reference sequence). V lost 5 bases, J lost 2 bases, and 9 bases stayed unmatched. The CDR3 loop is CASSQPGTSGGATYNEQFF. CDR3 coding DNA: TGTGCCAGTAGTCAGCCCGGGACTAGCGGGGGGGCAACCTACAATGAGCAGTTCTTC.

Notes on this clone: The same CDR3 also results from other DNA sequences found in this sample. This chain joins TRBV28 and TRBJ1-1; possibly TRBD1 for D (6 bases). V lost 2 bases to trimming and J lost 14 bases, with 15 bases between them. The CDR3 sequence is 12 residues long. Germline V lookup: CDR1 MDHEN, CDR2 SYDVKM. CDR3 nucleotide sequence: TGTGCCAGCAGTTTAAGGGGGGGAAGAGCCTTCTTT. This sequence encodes CASSLRGGRAFF.

The V gene is TRBV5-1, the J gene TRBJ1-6; TRBD1 matches at 8 bases. Germline V gene lookup returns CDR1 SGHRS and CDR2 YFSETQ. V shed 5 bases, J shed 4 bases, and the junction held 2 bases outside the gene matches. The CDR3 consists of 14 residues. The CDR3 spells CASRRDRYNSPLHF. DNA for the CDR3: TGCGCCAGCAGGCGGGACAGGTATAATTCACCCCTCCACTTT.

The rearrangement joins TRBV5-4 to TRBJ1-4; weak D call: TRBD1 (5 bases). The CDR3 extends over 14 amino acids. Trimming stripped 2 bases from V and 4 bases from J, with 9 bases between. Germline assignment: CDR1 SGHNT and CDR2 YYREEE (reference sequence). CDR3 sequence reads: CASSFWGDNEKLFF. The CDR3 nucleotides read TGTGCCAGCAGCTTTTGGGGGGATAATGAAAAACTGTTTTTT.

V is TRBV9 and J is TRBJ2-2, with D maybe TRBD2 (5 bases). The V and J ends lost 0 bases and 2 bases respectively, with 17 bases between them. Germline CDR1 SGDLS, CDR2 YYNGEE. The CDR3 is 18 residues long. The CDR3 is CASSVDLGQPGNTGELFF. The CDR3 bases are TGTGCCAGCAGCGTAGACCTAGGGCAGCCGGGAAACACCGGGGAGCTGTTTTTT. Together with reference TRBV9 and TRBJ2-2, the CDR3 gives the full variable domain: DSGVTQTPKHLITATGQRVTLRCSPRSGDLSVYWYQQSLDQGLQFLIQYYNGEERAKGNILERFSAQQFPDLHSELNLSSLELGDSALYFCASSVDLGQPGNTGELFFGEGSRLTVL.

The CDR3 sequence: CASTTGQGGEGYTF. CDR3 nucleotide sequence: TGCGCCAGCACCACTGGACAGGGCGGAGAAGGCTACACCTTC. The rearrangement joins TRBV5-1 to TRBJ1-2, with 8 bases identical to TRBD1. The CDR3 covers 14 residues. With 6 bases clipped from V and 8 bases from J, the junction kept 12 bases outside the gene matches. CDR1 is SGHRS and CDR2 is YFSETQ in the germline V gene. Complete variable domain (other parts from reference TRBV5-1 and TRBJ1-2): KAGVTQTPRYLIKTRGQQVTLSCSPISGHRSVSWYQQTPGQGLQFLFEYFSETQRNKGNFPGRFSGRQFSNSRSEMNVSTLELGDSALYLCASTTGQGGEGYTFGSGTRLTVV.

V is TRBV5-6 and J is TRBJ2-7, with D possibly TRBD1 on 6 matching bases. V was pared by 4 bases and J by 2 bases, with 13 bases between. Germline loops: CDR1 SGHDT, CDR2 YYEEEE. The CDR3 length is 14 residues. The chain's CDR3 is CASSIYGQTYEQYF. The DNA for the CDR3 is TGTGCCAGCAGCATCTACGGACAGACCTACGAGCAGTACTTC.

As regards this clone: The junction departs from germline at one end; a sequencing error may be responsible. The chain is built from TRBV2 and TRBJ1-2; D is undetermined. The CDR3 is 12 amino acids. Germline CDR1 and CDR2: SNHLY and FYNNEI. This CDR3 is CAGRSVNYGYTF. CDR3 sequence (DNA): TGTGCCGGCAGGTCCGTAAACTATGGCTACACCTTC.

This chain joins TRBV7-9 and TRBJ2-7; 8 positions match TRBD1. Germline CDR1 SEHNR, CDR2 FQNEAQ (reference sequence). The CDR3 extends over 15 amino acids. V lost 5 bases, J lost 5 bases, and 11 bases stayed unmatched. The CDR3 is CASSLRTGKDHEQYF. CDR3 in DNA: TGTGCCAGCAGCCTCCGGACAGGGAAAGACCACGAGCAGTACTTC.

About this clone itself: At one end the junction does not follow the germline gene, possibly because of a read error. The chain combines TRBV30 with TRBJ2-1; 9 nucleotides align to TRBD1. This CDR3 is built from 15 residues. Germline lookup yields CDR1 GTSNPN and CDR2 SVGIG (reference sequence). DNA for the CDR3: TGTGCCTGGGGTGTTCGACAGGGGGCCTACAATGAGCAGTTCTTC. This encodes CAWGVRQGAYNEQFF.

The V gene is TRBV12-5, the J gene TRBJ2-5; TRBD2 aligns across 7 bases. This CDR3 has 13 amino acids. With V trimmed by 3 bases and J by 11 bases, 9 bases remained unmatched. Germline V CDR1 and CDR2: LGHNT, FRNRAP. CDR3 sequence: CASGFGSGREQYF. CDR3 sequence (DNA): TGTGCTAGTGGTTTCGGGTCAGGGCGGGAGCAGTACTTC. The full variable domain, with the rest looked up from reference TRBV12-5 and TRBJ2-5, is DARVTQTPRHKVTEMGQEVTMRCQPILGHNTVFWYRQTMMQGLELLAYFRNRAPLDDSGMPKDRFSAEMPDATLATLKIQPSEPRDSAVYFCASGFGSGREQYFGPGTRLLVL.

V gene TRBV6-1 combines with J gene TRBJ2-7; TRBD1 matches 7 bases. This CDR3 spans 13 amino acids. The J segment lost 9 bases and the V segment lost 7 bases, leaving 12 bases of the junction unmatched. Germline V CDR1 and CDR2: MNHNS, SASEGT. CDR3 sequence: CASTGTVGGRQYF. In nucleotides, the CDR3 is TGTGCCAGCACGGGGACAGTAGGGGGAAGGCAGTACTTC.

V usage is TRBV27 and J usage is TRBJ1-3; perhaps TRBD1 as D (6 bases). With 3 bases removed from V and 3 bases from J, the gap between germline ends came to 9 bases. Germline CDR1 MNHEY, CDR2 SMNVEV (reference sequence). The CDR3 totals 14 residues. The DNA of the CDR3 is TGTGCCAGCAGTTTCGCCAGGGGTGGAAACACCATATATTTT. This sequence encodes CASSFARGGNTIYF.

The chain combines TRBV7-9 with TRBJ1-2; unclear D gene. Germline V gene data show CDR1 as SEHNR and CDR2 as FQNEAQ (reference sequence). CDR3 length equals 15 residues. V lost 4 bases to trimming and J lost 1 base, with 13 bases between them. The CDR3 coding sequence is TGTGCCAGCAGCTCTCCGGGGATAGTTAACTATGGCTACACCTTC. It specifies CASSSPGIVNYGYTF.

This chain joins TRBV5-1 and TRBJ2-2; 9 bases map to TRBD1. V shed 3 bases, J shed 8 bases, and the junction held 11 bases outside the gene matches. The germline V gene encodes CDR1 SGHRS and CDR2 YFSETQ. This CDR3 has 16 amino acids. The CDR3, as DNA: TGCGCCAGCAGCTCCGCGGGACAGGGTTTCTCTGGGGAGCTGTTTTTT. As protein: CASSSAGQGFSGELFF.

This sequence joins TRBV11-2 and TRBJ2-1; D uncertain. Germline loops: CDR1 SGHAT, CDR2 FQNNGV. V gave up 6 bases and J gave up 0 bases, with 6 bases separating them. The CDR3 length is 13 residues. The CDR3 loop is CASRPSSYNEQFF. DNA for the CDR3: TGTGCCAGCAGACCTAGCTCCTACAATGAGCAGTTCTTC.

The chain recombines TRBV5-1 with TRBJ2-3; 10 bases match TRBD1. CDR1 is SGHRS and CDR2 is YFSETQ in the germline V gene. The J segment lost 7 bases and the V segment lost 3 bases, leaving 11 bases of the junction unmatched. CDR3 length equals 16 residues. The chain's CDR3 is CASSSNLGTGAYTQYF. CDR3 nucleotides: TGCGCCAGCAGCTCAAACCTAGGGACAGGGGCTTATACGCAGTATTTT.

The chain has TRBV9 and TRBJ2-3; TRBD1 matches at 7 bases. After removal of 0 bases from V and 1 base from J, the junction contained 2 bases not matched to a gene. This CDR3 is built from 15 residues. Looked up from germline, CDR1 is SGDLS and CDR2 is YYNGEE. CDR3 loop: CASSVDRGGTDTQYF. The CDR3 nucleotides read TGTGCCAGCAGCGTAGACAGGGGCGGCACAGATACGCAGTATTTT.

The chain employs TRBV7-3 and TRBJ2-2; 7 bases fit TRBD2. Germline CDR1 is SGHTA and CDR2 is FQGTGA. After removal of 3 bases from V and 7 bases from J, the junction contained 11 bases not matched to a gene. CDR3 size: 16 residues. The CDR3 loop is CASSFSSGVGVGELFF. Here the CDR3 DNA reads TGTGCCAGCAGCTTCTCTAGCGGCGTCGGGGTCGGGGAGCTGTTTTTT.

A single count supports this clone. This chain links TRBV28 with TRBJ2-5; TRBD1 matches 8 bases. CDR1 and CDR2 (germline): MDHEN, SYDVKM. There are 14 residues in the CDR3. Trimming at V came to 0 bases and at J to 3 bases, leaving 0 bases not matched to a gene. CDR3 coding DNA: TGTGCCAGCAGTTTATGGGACAGGGAAGAGACCCAGTACTTC. It yields the protein CASSLWDREETQYF.

This clone has only a few counts. J is TRBJ1-2 and V is TRBV9, with 9 bases lining up with TRBD1. Trimming removed 4 bases from V and 5 bases from J; junction bases left unmatched: 9. CDR3 length equals 15 residues. Germline V gene lookup returns CDR1 SGDLS and CDR2 YYNGEE. CDR3 sequence (DNA): TGTGCCAGCAGCCTAGAACAGGGGGCGCTTTATGGCTACACCTTC. It specifies CASSLEQGALYGYTF.

This chain uses TRBV20-1 with TRBJ1-2; D is undetermined. Trimming took 5 bases from V and 8 from J, leaving 12 bases between them. This CDR3 has 11 amino acids. Germline V lookup: CDR1 DFQATT, CDR2 SNEGSKA (reference sequence). CDR3 nucleotides: TGCAGTGCTTCGACATTATCCGGCTACACCTTC. This encodes CSASTLSGYTF.

This clone was seen just once. This sequence joins TRBV7-9 and TRBJ2-7; 7 bases are shared with TRBD2. This CDR3 spans 15 amino acids. V was pared by 1 base and J by 4 bases, with 7 bases of the junction left unmatched. The germline CDR1 and CDR2 sequences are SEHNR and FQNEAQ (reference sequence). CDR3 coding DNA: TGTGCCAGCAGCTTAGTGGGAGGGTCGGAATACGAGCAGTACTTC. It translates to CASSLVGGSEYEQYF. Complete variable domain (other parts from reference TRBV7-9 and TRBJ2-7): DTGVSQNPRHKITKRGQNVTFRCDPISEHNRLYWYRQTLGQGPEFLTYFQNEAQLEKSRLLSDRFSAERPKGSFSTLEIQRTEQGDSAMYLCASSLVGGSEYEQYFGPGTRLTVT.

CDR3 residues: CASSVQDRGPEPQHF. In DNA form, the CDR3 reads TGTGCCAGTAGTGTCCAGGACAGGGGGCCGGAGCCCCAGCATTTT. The chain recombines TRBV19 with TRBJ1-5; 11 bases are shared with TRBD1. CDR1 and CDR2 (germline): LNHDA, SQIVND (reference sequence). V lost 5 bases and J lost 8; bases outside the gene matches: 8. The CDR3 sequence is 15 residues long.

V usage is TRBV1 and J usage is TRBJ2-1; TRBD2 was called by the table and not checked on the DNA. TRBV1 has pseudogene status. The CDR3 extends over 19 amino acids. CDR3: CTSSQEPAGGPSSYNEQFF. The CDR3, as DNA: TGCACCAGCAGCCAAGAACCAGCGGGGGGCCCCAGCTCCTACAATGAGCAGTTCTTC.

The J gene is TRBJ2-7, the V gene TRBV27, with 8 bases identical to TRBD2. Germline V CDR1 and CDR2: MNHEY, SMNVEV (reference sequence). The ends lost 2 bases at V and 5 bases at J; junction bases unmatched: 8. The CDR3 covers 15 residues. The CDR3 coding sequence is TGTGCCAGCAGTTTAAAGGCTGGGACTAGAGACGAGCAGTACTTC. Translating gives CASSLKAGTRDEQYF.

V usage is TRBV7-9 and J usage is TRBJ2-5; D perhaps matches TRBD2 (6 bases). Germline values: CDR1 SEHNR, CDR2 FQNEAQ (reference sequence). The CDR3 loop spans 14 amino acids. The germline V and J ends were trimmed by 5 bases and 1 base, with 11 bases remaining between them. The CDR3 nucleotides are TGTGCCAGCAGCGAGGAGGGACGCCAAGAGACCCAGTACTTC. This translates into CASSEEGRQETQYF.

The chain combines TRBV13 with TRBJ1-4; TRBD1 agrees at 7 bases. The V gene's germline CDR1 is PRHDT and CDR2 FYEKMQ (reference sequence). This CDR3 comprises 17 residues. V shed 5 bases and J 7 bases; nucleotides not matched to a gene: 16. The CDR3 nucleotides are TGTGCCAGCAGCCGACGGACCTATAGGACAGGTGGTGAAAAACTGTTTTTT. As protein: CASSRRTYRTGGEKLFF.